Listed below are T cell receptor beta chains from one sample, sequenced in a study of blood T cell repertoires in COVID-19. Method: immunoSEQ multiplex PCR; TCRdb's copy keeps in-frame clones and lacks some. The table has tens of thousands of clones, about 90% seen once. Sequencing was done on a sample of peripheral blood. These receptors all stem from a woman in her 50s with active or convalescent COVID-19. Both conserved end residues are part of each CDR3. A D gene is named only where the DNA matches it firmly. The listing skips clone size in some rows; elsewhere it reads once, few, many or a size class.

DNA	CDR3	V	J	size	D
TGTGCCAGCAGCGTGAGGTTTGGGAGCGAATCCTACGAGCAGTACTTC	CASSVRFGSESYEQYF	TRBV9	TRBJ2-7	NA	NA
TGTGCCAGCAGCGTAGCAGCGGCGCAGTCCTATGGCTACACCTTC	CASSVAAAQSYGYTF	TRBV9	TRBJ1-2	NA	NA
TGCAGCGGCAGGACCAGCGGGGATGCGTTCTTC	CSGRTSGDAFF	TRBV29-1	TRBJ2-1	NA	TRBD2
TGTGCCAGCAAGGGGTCAGCAAACACCGGGGAGCTGTTTTTT	CASKGSANTGELFF	TRBV2	TRBJ2-2	NA	NA
TGTGCCAGCAGCCTCACCGGGACAGGGTCTGAAGCTTTCTTT	CASSLTGTGSEAFF	TRBV9	TRBJ1-1	once	TRBD1
TGTGCCGGCCTAGCGGGGGACGGGACCCAGTACTTC	CAGLAGDGTQYF	TRBV12-3/TRBV12-4	TRBJ2-5	NA	TRBD2
TGTGCCAGCTTATACAGGGGGCTTAGCAATCAGCCCCAGCATTTT	CASLYRGLSNQPQHF	TRBV6-5	TRBJ1-5	NA	TRBD1
TGTGCCAGCTCACCGGGGGGTGGCCTCGAAGCTTTCTTT	CASSPGGGLEAFF	TRBV18	TRBJ1-1	NA	NA
TGTGCCAGCAGAGACAGGGGTAAGACCACTGAAGCTTTCTTT	CASRDRGKTTEAFF	TRBV6-6	TRBJ1-1	NA	TRBD1
TGCGCCAGCAGCTCCCGGGGGGCCTACACCTTC	CASSSRGAYTF	TRBV4-3	TRBJ1-2	NA	NA
TGCGCCAGCAGCCAAGCCGGACGGGGGGCCCCGAACACCGGGGAGCTGTTTTTT	CASSQAGRGAPNTGELFF	TRBV4-1	TRBJ2-2	NA	NA
TGTGCCAGCAGCCAAGCCGAGGGGGTCACAGATACGCAGTATTTT	CASSQAEGVTDTQYF	TRBV4-2	TRBJ2-3	NA	NA
TGTGCCAGCAGTGGACAGGGCGATAGTCAGCCCCAGCATTTT	CASSGQGDSQPQHF	TRBV2	TRBJ1-5	NA	TRBD1
TGTGCCAGCAGGGTGTACAGGGGGCAGAACGGGGAGCTGTTTTTT	CASRVYRGQNGELFF	TRBV5-8	TRBJ2-2	NA	TRBD1
TGTGCCAGCAGTTACTCGAAGGCAGGGGTGACTGAAGCTTTCTTT	CASSYSKAGVTEAFF	TRBV6-5	TRBJ1-1	NA	NA
TGCGCCAGCAGCTTGGTGTCTAGCGGTAACTACGAGCAGTACTTC	CASSLVSSGNYEQYF	TRBV5-1	TRBJ2-7	NA	TRBD2
TGTGCCAGCAGCCCCTGGGGGGGCCCGAACACTGAAGCTTTCTTT	CASSPWGGPNTEAFF	TRBV5-5	TRBJ1-1	NA	NA
TGTGCCAGCAGCTTAAAAGGGAGAAGTGAAAAACTGTTTTTT	CASSLKGRSEKLFF	TRBV7-2	TRBJ1-4	NA	NA
TGTGCCAGCAGCGCCGTGGGGGGGAACTCCTACAATGAGCAGTTCTTC	CASSAVGGNSYNEQFF	TRBV11-2	TRBJ2-1	NA	TRBD2
TGTGCCTGGAGGGGCGTCTGGACGGGAGGGGAAAAACTGTTTTTT	CAWRGVWTGGEKLFF	TRBV30	TRBJ1-4	NA	NA
TGCGCCAGCAGCCAAGGAGGGTTAGCTAACTATGGCTACACCTTC	CASSQGGLANYGYTF	TRBV4-3	TRBJ1-2	NA	NA
TGTGCCACCAGCAGAGGATTGTACAGCACCGGGGAGCTGTTTTTT	CATSRGLYSTGELFF	TRBV15	TRBJ2-2	once	NA
TGTGCCAGCTCGCCCCGGCGGGGGGATGGCACTGAAGCTTTCTTT	CASSPRRGDGTEAFF	TRBV18	TRBJ1-1	NA	NA